The clone carrying this TCR beta chain was recorded a few times. No antigen is known for it. During its preparation, the TCRbeta library received unique molecular identifiers. TCRdb independently ran MiXCR on the PCR reads; one entry per CDR3 protein. Among under 400,000 distinct CDR3 sequences listed, approximately 23% were seen once. This sample stems from a study of T-cell reconstitution after alpha-beta-depleted transplantation in children. Findings of the study overall: Newly generated T cells supplied most T-cell counts and diversity one year post-transplant. Elevated TCRbeta diversity at day 60 was traced, in some patients, to surviving recipient T cells and thymic progenitors. There were reportedly several hundred expanded graft clones from which alpha-beta T cells came about two months after transplant.

V was clipped by 0 bases and J by 0 bases, with 11 bases between them. The germline CDR1 and CDR2 sequences are SGDLS and YYNGEE. This CDR3 comprises 16 residues. This chain joins TRBV9 and TRBJ2-3; D may match TRBD1 or TRBD2 (6 bases each). The receptor's source is a male patient between 10 and 17 years old who had a stem cell transplant for acute lymphoblastic leukemia, so the T cells may come from the graft donor. The sequencing used PBMCs, mostly from graft donor cells, collected 180 days after TCRalphabeta/CD19-depleted stem cell transplant. The CDR3 sequence is CASSVAGAGSTDTQYF. CDR3 nucleotides: TGTGCCAGCAGCGTAGCGGGGGCAGGGAGCACAGATACGCAGTATTTT.